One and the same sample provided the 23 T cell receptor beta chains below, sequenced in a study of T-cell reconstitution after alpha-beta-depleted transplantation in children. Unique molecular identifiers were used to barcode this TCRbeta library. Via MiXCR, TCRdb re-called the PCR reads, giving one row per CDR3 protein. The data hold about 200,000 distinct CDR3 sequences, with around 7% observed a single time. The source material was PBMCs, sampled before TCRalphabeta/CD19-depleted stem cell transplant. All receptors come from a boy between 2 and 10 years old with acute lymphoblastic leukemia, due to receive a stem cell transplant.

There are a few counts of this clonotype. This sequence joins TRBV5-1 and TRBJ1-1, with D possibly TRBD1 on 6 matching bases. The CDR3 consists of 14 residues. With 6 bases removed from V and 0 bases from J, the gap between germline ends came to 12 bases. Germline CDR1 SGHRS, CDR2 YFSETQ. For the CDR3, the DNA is TGCGCCAGCAACCCAGGGGCCATGAACACTGAAGCTTTCTTT. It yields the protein CASNPGAMNTEAFF.

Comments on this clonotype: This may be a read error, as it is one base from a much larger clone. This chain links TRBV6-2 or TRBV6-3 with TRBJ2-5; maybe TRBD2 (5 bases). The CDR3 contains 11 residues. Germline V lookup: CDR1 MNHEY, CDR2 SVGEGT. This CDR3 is CASSTLETEYF. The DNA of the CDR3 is TGTGCCAGCAGTACACTAGAGACCGAGTACTTC.

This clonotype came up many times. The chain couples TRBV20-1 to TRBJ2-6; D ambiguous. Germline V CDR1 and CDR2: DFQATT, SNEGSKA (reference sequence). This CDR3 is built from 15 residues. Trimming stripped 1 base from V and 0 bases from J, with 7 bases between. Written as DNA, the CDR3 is TGCAGTGCTAGAGCATCAAGCTCTGGGGCCAACGTCCTGACTTTC. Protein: CSARASSSGANVLTF.

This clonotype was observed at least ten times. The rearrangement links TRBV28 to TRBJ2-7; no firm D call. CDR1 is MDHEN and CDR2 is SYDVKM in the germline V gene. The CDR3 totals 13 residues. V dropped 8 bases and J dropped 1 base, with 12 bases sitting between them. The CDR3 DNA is TGTGCCAGCTCCCAAATCCTATCCTACGAGCAGTACTTC. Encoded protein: CASSQILSYEQYF.

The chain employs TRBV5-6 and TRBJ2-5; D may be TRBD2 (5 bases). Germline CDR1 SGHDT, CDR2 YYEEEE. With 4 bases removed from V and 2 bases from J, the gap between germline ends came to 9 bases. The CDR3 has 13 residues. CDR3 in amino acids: CASSLGVQETQYF. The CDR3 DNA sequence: TGTGCCAGCAGCCTGGGAGTTCAAGAGACCCAGTACTTC.

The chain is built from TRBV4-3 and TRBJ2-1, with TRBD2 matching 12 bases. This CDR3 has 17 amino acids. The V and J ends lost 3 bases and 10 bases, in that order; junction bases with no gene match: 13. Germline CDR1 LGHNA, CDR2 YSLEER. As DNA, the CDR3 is TGCGCCAGCAGCCAGGGACTAGCGGGCGTTGGGAATTCCGAGCAGTTCTTC. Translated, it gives CASSQGLAGVGNSEQFF.

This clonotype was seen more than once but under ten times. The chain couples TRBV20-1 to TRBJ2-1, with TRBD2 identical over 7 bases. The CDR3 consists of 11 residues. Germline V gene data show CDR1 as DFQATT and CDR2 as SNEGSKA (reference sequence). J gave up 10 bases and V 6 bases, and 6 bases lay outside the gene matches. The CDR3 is CSAERDGEQFF. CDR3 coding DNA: TGCAGTGCCGAGCGGGATGGAGAGCAGTTCTTC.

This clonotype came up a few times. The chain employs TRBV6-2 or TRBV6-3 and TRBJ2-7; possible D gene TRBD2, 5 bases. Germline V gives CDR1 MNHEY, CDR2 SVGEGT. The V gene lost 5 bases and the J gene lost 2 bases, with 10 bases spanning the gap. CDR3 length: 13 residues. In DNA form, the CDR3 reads TGTGCCAGCAGTGAGGACGGGACCTACGAGCAGTACTTC. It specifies CASSEDGTYEQYF.

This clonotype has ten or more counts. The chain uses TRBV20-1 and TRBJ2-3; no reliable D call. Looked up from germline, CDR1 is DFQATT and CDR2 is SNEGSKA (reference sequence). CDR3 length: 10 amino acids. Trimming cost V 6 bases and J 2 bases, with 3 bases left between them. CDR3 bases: TGCAGTGCAACCACAGATACGCAGTATTTT. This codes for CSATTDTQYF.

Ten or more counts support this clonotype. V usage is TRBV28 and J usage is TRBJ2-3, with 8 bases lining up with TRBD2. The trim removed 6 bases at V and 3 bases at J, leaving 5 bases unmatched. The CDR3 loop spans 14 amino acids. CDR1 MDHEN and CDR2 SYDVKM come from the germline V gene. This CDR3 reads CASRLAGITDTQYF. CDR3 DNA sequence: TGTGCCAGCAGATTAGCGGGGATTACAGATACGCAGTATTTT.

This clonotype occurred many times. CDR3 amino acids: CASSLGVGDTNYGYTF. The CDR3 DNA reads as TGTGCCAGCAGTCTAGGGGTTGGGGATACTAACTATGGCTACACCTTC. This chain joins TRBV28 and TRBJ1-2; D might be TRBD1 (5 bases). V was shortened by 5 bases and J by 0 bases, with 16 bases between the two germline ends. Per the germline V gene, CDR1 is MDHEN and CDR2 is SYDVKM. There are 16 residues in the CDR3.

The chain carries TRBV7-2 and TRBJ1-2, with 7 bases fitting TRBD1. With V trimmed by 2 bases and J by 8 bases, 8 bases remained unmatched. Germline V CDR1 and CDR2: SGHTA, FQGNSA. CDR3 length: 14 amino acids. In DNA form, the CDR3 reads TGTGCCAGCAGCTTACAGGGGGGATTTGGGGGCTACACCTTC. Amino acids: CASSLQGGFGGYTF.

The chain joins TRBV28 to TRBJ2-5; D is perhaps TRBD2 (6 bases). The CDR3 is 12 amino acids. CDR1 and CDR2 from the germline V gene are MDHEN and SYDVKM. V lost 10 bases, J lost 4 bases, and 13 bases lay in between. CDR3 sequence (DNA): TGTGCCATCGGTGGGCGGGGAGAGACCCAGTACTTC. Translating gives CAIGGRGETQYF.

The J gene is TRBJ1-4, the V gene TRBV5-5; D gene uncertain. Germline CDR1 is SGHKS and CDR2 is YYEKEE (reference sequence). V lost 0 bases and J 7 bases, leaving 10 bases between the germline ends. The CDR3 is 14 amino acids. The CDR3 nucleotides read TGTGCCAGCAGCTTGGGCACGGTGGTTGAAAAACTGTTTTTT. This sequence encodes CASSLGTVVEKLFF.

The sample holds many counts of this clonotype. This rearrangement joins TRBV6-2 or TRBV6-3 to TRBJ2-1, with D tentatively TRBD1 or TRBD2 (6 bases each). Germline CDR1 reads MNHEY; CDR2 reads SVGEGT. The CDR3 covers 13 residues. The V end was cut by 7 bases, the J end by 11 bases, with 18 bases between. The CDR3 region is CASNTIPGAQQFF. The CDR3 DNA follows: TGTGCCAGCAACACCATTCCGGGGGCCCAGCAGTTCTTC.

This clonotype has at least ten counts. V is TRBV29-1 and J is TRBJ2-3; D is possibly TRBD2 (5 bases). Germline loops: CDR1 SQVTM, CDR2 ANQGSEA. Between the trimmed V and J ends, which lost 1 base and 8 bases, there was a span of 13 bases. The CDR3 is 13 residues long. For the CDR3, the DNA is TGCAGCGTTGAAGTTCCACGCGCGGGTACGCAGTATTTT. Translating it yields CSVEVPRAGTQYF.

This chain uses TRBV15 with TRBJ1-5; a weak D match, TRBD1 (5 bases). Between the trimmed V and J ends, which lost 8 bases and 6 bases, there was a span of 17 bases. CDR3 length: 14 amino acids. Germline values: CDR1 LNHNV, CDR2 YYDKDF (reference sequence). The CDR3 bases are TGTGCCACCTCCGGGGCCAGGGCAACTCAGCCCCAGCATTTT. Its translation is CATSGARATQPQHF.

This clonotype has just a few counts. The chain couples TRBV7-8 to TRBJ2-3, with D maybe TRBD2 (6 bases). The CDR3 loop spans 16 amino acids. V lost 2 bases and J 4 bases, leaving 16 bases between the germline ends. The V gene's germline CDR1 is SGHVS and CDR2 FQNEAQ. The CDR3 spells CASSLRPREYADTQYF. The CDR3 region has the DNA TGTGCCAGCAGCTTACGACCCCGGGAGTACGCAGATACGCAGTATTTT. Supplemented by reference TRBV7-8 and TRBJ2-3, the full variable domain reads GAGVSQSPRYKVAKRGQDVALRCDPISGHVSLFWYQQALGQGPEFLTYFQNEAQLDKSGLPSDRFFAERPEGSVSTLKIQRTQQEDSAVYLCASSLRPREYADTQYFGPGTRLTVL.

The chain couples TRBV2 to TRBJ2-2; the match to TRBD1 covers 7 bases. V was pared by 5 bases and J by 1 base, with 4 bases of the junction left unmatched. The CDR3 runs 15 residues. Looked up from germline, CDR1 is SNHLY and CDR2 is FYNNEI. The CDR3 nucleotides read TGTGCCAGCAGTTGGGGACAGAGGAACACCGGGGAGCTGTTTTTT. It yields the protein CASSWGQRNTGELFF.

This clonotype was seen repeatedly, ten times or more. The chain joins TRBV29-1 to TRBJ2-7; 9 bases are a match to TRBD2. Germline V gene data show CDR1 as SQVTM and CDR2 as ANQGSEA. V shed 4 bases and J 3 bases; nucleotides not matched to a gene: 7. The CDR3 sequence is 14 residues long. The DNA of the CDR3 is TGCAGCGTTGTAGTAGCGGGAGAGTTCTACGAGCAGTACTTC. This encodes CSVVVAGEFYEQYF.

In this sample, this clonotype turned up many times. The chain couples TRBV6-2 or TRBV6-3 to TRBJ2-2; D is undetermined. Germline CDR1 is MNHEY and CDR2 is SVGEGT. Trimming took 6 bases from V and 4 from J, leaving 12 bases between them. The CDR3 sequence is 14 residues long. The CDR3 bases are TGTGCCAGCAGCCCCCTCGCGAGCACCGGGGAGCTGTTTTTT. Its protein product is CASSPLASTGELFF.

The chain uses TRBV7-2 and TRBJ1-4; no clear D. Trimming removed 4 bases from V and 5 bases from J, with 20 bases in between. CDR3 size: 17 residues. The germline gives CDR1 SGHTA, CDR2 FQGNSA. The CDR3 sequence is CASSSTLSGAQNEKLFF. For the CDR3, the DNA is TGTGCCAGCAGCTCCACCCTGAGCGGAGCGCAAAATGAAAAACTGTTTTTT. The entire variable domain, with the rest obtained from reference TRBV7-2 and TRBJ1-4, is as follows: GAGVSQSPSNKVTEKGKDVELRCDPISGHTALYWYRQSLGQGLEFLIYFQGNSAPDKSGLPSDRFSAERTGGSVSTLTIQRTQQEDSAVYLCASSSTLSGAQNEKLFFGSGTQLSVL.

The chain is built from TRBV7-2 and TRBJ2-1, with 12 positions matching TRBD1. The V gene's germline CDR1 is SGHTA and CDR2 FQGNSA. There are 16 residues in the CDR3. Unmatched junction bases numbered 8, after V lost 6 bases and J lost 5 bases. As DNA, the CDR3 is TGTGCCAGCAGTCGGGGACAGGGGGCGGGGGACAATGAGCAGTTCTTC. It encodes CASSRGQGAGDNEQFF.